The clone carrying this TCR beta chain was detected a few times. Its target is unknown. CD4+CD25+CD127- Tregs, CD4+CD25- non-Tregs, CD4 and CD8 cells were sorted. Regulatory T cells were sorted from thawed PBMCs rested overnight at 37°C with 200 IU/ml IL-2. The CDR3 has 17 residues. Trimming took 1 base from V and 2 from J; bases not matched to a gene: 9. Germline V CDR1 and CDR2: SGHNT, YYREEE (reference sequence). The data were taken from a study of Tregs in tolerant kidney transplant recipients. Whole-study findings and limits: Findings come from small patient numbers and require larger validation.

Profiled with immunoSEQ multiplex PCR; TCRdb holds only in-frame clones, not every one. Among 46,000 or so clones listed, 91% were seen once. Material for sequencing was Tregs from blood. This TCR was recovered from a human donor in good health. The chain couples TRBV5-4 to TRBJ2-3; 8 bases agree with TRBD2. CDR3: CASSLSLGGGTTDTQYF. In DNA form, the CDR3 reads TGTGCCAGCAGCTTGTCCCTCGGGGGGGGTACCACAGATACGCAGTATTTT.